These T cell receptor beta chains were read from a single sample in a study of patients and donors after allogeneic stem cell transplantation. Each CDR3 protein gets one entry after TCRdb re-called the RT-PCR reads with MiXCR. The sample has about 960,000 distinct CDR3 sequences, under 20% seen once. Sequencing input: blood, either unsorted or a sorted T cell fraction (not recorded which). The receptor set was obtained from a human donor who was either an allogeneic HSCT recipient or a stem cell or donor lymphocyte infusion donor (not recorded which). It is not recorded whose cells these are; they may come from a transplant donor. Each CDR3 is given with its conserved first and last residue. D genes are given only for firm matches. Some rows have no size entry. The others give once, few or many, or a class for an expanded clone.

V	size	J	D	CDR3	DNA
TRBV12-3/TRBV12-4	few	TRBJ2-2	.	CASSLVPENTGELFF	TGTGCCAGCAGTTTAGTACCAGAGAACACCGGGGAGCTGTTTTTT
TRBV19	.	TRBJ1-1	TRBD1	CASSINTGTAGTEAFF	TGTGCCAGTAGTATAAATACCGGGACAGCGGGCACTGAAGCTTTCTTT
TRBV14	.	TRBJ1-6	.	CASSQGMGTPLHF	TGTGCCAGCAGCCAAGGGATGGGGACACCCCTCCACTTT
TRBV20-1	.	TRBJ2-1	.	CSARDQGRFTYNEQFF	TGCAGTGCTAGAGACCAGGGGCGGTTTACCTACAATGAGCAGTTCTTC
TRBV15	many	TRBJ2-7	.	CATSRDSLGEQYF	TGTGCCACCAGCAGAGACAGTTTGGGCGAGCAGTACTTC
TRBV19	few	TRBJ2-7	.	CASSMGVPSYEQYF	TGTGCCAGTAGTATGGGAGTTCCCTCCTACGAGCAGTACTTC
TRBV12-3/TRBV12-4	few	TRBJ2-5	TRBD1	CASRSTGRETQYF	TGTGCCAGCAGGTCGACAGGGCGAGAGACCCAGTACTTC
TRBV7-9	few	TRBJ2-1	.	CASSLSGQKGEQFF	TGTGCCAGCAGCTTATCCGGGCAGAAGGGTGAGCAGTTCTTC
TRBV6-5	few	TRBJ1-6	.	CASSYSSQGSSYNSPLHF	TGTGCCAGCAGTTACTCGAGTCAGGGGAGCTCCTATAATTCACCCCTCCACTTT
TRBV7-9	few	TRBJ2-7	.	CASSLGPNLPIDEQYF	TGTGCCAGCAGCTTAGGGCCCAACCTACCGATCGACGAGCAGTACTTC
TRBV4-2	few	TRBJ1-4	.	CASSQDAQGREKLFF	TGTGCCAGCAGCCAAGATGCCCAGGGTCGAGAAAAACTGTTTTTT
TRBV6-5	.	TRBJ2-3	TRBD2	CASSYGTSGVGDTQYF	TGTGCCAGCAGTTACGGGACTAGCGGGGTTGGAGATACGCAGTATTTT
TRBV15	many	TRBJ2-2	.	CATSMAFKYTGELFF	TGTGCCACCAGCATGGCATTCAAGTACACCGGGGAGCTGTTTTTT
TRBV9	few	TRBJ1-1	.	CASSVGASNTEAFF	TGTGCCAGCAGCGTAGGGGCCTCAAACACTGAAGCTTTCTTT
TRBV5-5	few	TRBJ1-2	.	CASSSPTDLANYGYTF	TGTGCCAGCAGCTCACCGACAGACTTAGCTAACTATGGCTACACCTTC
TRBV19	few	TRBJ1-6	.	CASGTLGSSYNSPLHF	TGTGCCAGTGGAACCCTTGGGAGCTCCTATAATTCACCCCTCCACTTT
TRBV2	few	TRBJ1-2	.	CASSVVNGYTF	TGTGCCAGCAGTGTGGTGAATGGCTACACCTTC
TRBV18	few	TRBJ2-7	.	CASSRENSYEQYF	TGTGCCAGCTCACGGGAAAACTCCTACGAGCAGTACTTC
TRBV15	.	TRBJ2-7	.	CATSRSFRVEQYF	TGTGCCACCAGCAGAAGCTTTAGGGTCGAGCAGTACTTC
TRBV12-3/TRBV12-4	few	TRBJ1-1	.	CASSLDTGSGTEAFF	TGTGCCAGCAGTTTAGATACGGGGTCGGGAACTGAAGCTTTCTTT
TRBV19	.	TRBJ2-4	.	CASSVAAGAKLAKNIQYF	TGTGCCAGTAGTGTGGCCGCCGGGGCAAAGCTAGCCAAAAACATTCAGTACTTC
TRBV5-1	.	TRBJ1-4	.	CASSGHSLEKQFF	TGCGCCAGCAGCGGGCACTCATTGGAAAAACAGTTTTTT
TRBV12-3/TRBV12-4	.	TRBJ2-7	TRBD1	CASSPWTGTLDEQYF	TGTGCCAGCAGCCCTTGGACAGGGACATTAGACGAGCAGTACTTC
TRBV7-9	.	TRBJ2-3	.	CASSPLTQGPRAYF	TGTGCCAGCAGCCCCCTTACACAGGGACCCCGTGCGTATTTT
TRBV6-1	many	TRBJ2-7	TRBD1	CASSELTGFNEQYF	TGTGCCAGCAGTGAATTGACAGGGTTCAACGAGCAGTACTTC
TRBV20-1	many	TRBJ2-7	.	CSARAPTPPYEQYF	TGCAGTGCCCGAGCACCGACACCCCCCTACGAGCAGTACTTC
TRBV19	few	TRBJ1-5	.	CASSIGRTGQPQHF	TGTGCCAGTAGTATCGGCAGGACGGGTCAGCCCCAGCATTTT
TRBV29-1	few	TRBJ2-5	.	CSSKRGGETQYF	TGCAGCTCCAAAAGGGGGGGAGAGACCCAGTACTTC
TRBV12-3/TRBV12-4	.	TRBJ1-2	.	CASESLNDGYTF	TGTGCCAGCGAATCCCTCAACGATGGCTACACCTTC
TRBV6-5	many	TRBJ2-1	TRBD2	CASSYGSGLAGNEQFF	TGTGCCAGCAGTTATGGATCCGGACTAGCCGGCAATGAGCAGTTCTTC
TRBV6-2/TRBV6-3	.	TRBJ2-2	TRBD2	CASSYSPGLAGGGVTGELFF	TGTGCCAGCAGTTATTCTCCGGGACTAGCGGGAGGCGGTGTCACCGGGGAGCTGTTTTTT
TRBV6-5	few	TRBJ1-1	.	CASSYNSWTLLSTEAFF	TGTGCCAGCAGTTACAACTCATGGACACTCTTAAGTACTGAAGCTTTCTTT
TRBV12-3/TRBV12-4	many	TRBJ2-7	.	CASSLGNTENEQYF	TGTGCCAGCAGTTTAGGAAACACGGAAAACGAGCAGTACTTC
TRBV2	.	TRBJ1-5	.	CASSEFVRMRQPQHF	TGTGCCAGCAGTGAATTCGTCCGTATGAGGCAGCCCCAGCATTTT
TRBV10-3	many	TRBJ2-1	TRBD1	CAISDETGYNEQFF	TGTGCCATCAGTGATGAGACAGGGTACAATGAGCAGTTCTTC
TRBV9	.	TRBJ1-1	.	CASSVGGWTEAFF	TGTGCCAGCAGCGTAGGGGGCTGGACTGAAGCTTTCTTT
TRBV5-1	.	TRBJ2-5	TRBD2	CASSLGEAGAQEIQYF	TGCGCCAGCAGCTTGGGGGAAGCGGGAGCGCAAGAGATCCAGTACTTC
TRBV7-3	.	TRBJ1-1	.	CASRYGPQNTEAFF	TGTGCCAGCAGGTACGGACCGCAGAACACTGAAGCTTTCTTT
TRBV5-1	.	TRBJ2-2	.	CASSLEGVRGTGELFF	TGCGCCAGCAGCCTGGAAGGGGTCCGGGGCACCGGGGAGCTGTTTTTT
TRBV4-1	.	TRBJ2-7	TRBD2	CASSQVGLEYEQYF	TGCGCCAGCAGCCAAGTCGGACTAGAATACGAGCAGTACTTC
TRBV25-1	few	TRBJ2-2	TRBD1	CASSVGQGATGELFF	TGTGCCAGCAGTGTAGGACAGGGGGCCACCGGGGAGCTGTTTTTT